This passage covers 19 T cell receptor beta chains from one sample sequenced in a study of tumor-infiltrating lymphocytes in primary liver carcinoma. Blood RNA came from unsorted whole blood; germline DNA was also extracted. The input was around 0.5 ug total RNA; TCR beta cDNA was made from it with a constant-region primer. Construction of TCR beta libraries relied on three successive nested multiplex PCR rounds employing slightly modified ARM-PCR. Researchers ran the first two PCR rounds for 9 to 10 cycles each with TRBV1-TRBV30 forward primers and a C-beta reverse primer. TCRdb analysed the multiplex PCR reads with MiXCR anew, one entry per CDR3 protein. The sample records roughly 330,000 distinct CDR3 sequences, about 65% being singletons. The sequenced sample consisted of peripheral blood. These receptors all come from a man aged 40-50 years with primary liver carcinoma and hepatitis B virus infection.

The CDR3 region is CASSQSINEQYF. The CDR3 bases are TGTGCCAGCAGCCAATCTATCAACGAGCAGTACTTC. V gene TRBV16 combines with J gene TRBJ2-7; D is uncertain. The V gene's germline CDR1 is KGHSY and CDR2 FQNENV. The CDR3 has 12 amino acids. Between the trimmed V and J ends, which lost 0 bases and 5 bases, there was a span of 5 bases.

Remarks on this clonotype: It may be a read error: a sequence one base away is much more abundant. This chain joins TRBV6-2 or TRBV6-3 and TRBJ1-1; D call uncertain. Germline V gene data show CDR1 as MNHEY and CDR2 as SVGEGT. CDR3 size: 14 residues. Trimming left V 2 bases short and J 1 base short, with 8 bases between. The CDR3 nucleotides are TGTGCCAGCAGTTACCCAGGTCGGAACACTGAAGCTTTCTTT. Protein sequence: CASSYPGRNTEAFF.

This clonotype was seen just once. This could be a read error, since a much larger clone is one nucleotide away. This sequence joins TRBV4-2 and TRBJ2-3; 7 bases are shared with TRBD2. The germline V gene encodes CDR1 LGHNA and CDR2 YNFKEQ. This CDR3 comprises 13 residues. This chain's CDR3 is CANSLRAGDTQYF. The CDR3 nucleotides are TGTGCCAACAGCCTTCGAGCGGGGGATACGCAGTATTTT.

Comment on this clonotype: Possible read error: a much larger clone is one base away. No conserved phenylalanine or tryptophan is present at the end of the CDR3, so a read error is the likely explanation. The rearrangement uses TRBV5-5 and TRBJ2-5; D not certain. From germline, CDR1 is SGHKS and CDR2 YYEKEE (reference sequence). Between the trimmed V and J ends, which lost 0 bases and 5 bases, there was a span of 14 bases. CDR3 length equals 15 residues. The CDR3: CASSLGPTTGETQYY. The CDR3 DNA sequence: TGTGCCAGCAGCTTGGGGCCTACAACCGGGGAGACCCAGTACTAC.

This clonotype was seen ten or more times. This chain links TRBV6-5 with TRBJ2-2, with 9 bases that match TRBD1. This CDR3 comprises 15 residues. V was pared by 6 bases and J by 4 bases, with 6 bases of the junction left unmatched. CDR1 and CDR2 (germline): MNHEY, SVGAGI. The CDR3 DNA is TGTGCCAGCAGACCGGACAGGGGCGGCACCGGGGAGCTGTTTTTT. It translates to CASRPDRGGTGELFF.

The V call is TRBV28, the J call TRBJ2-7; perhaps TRBD2 as D (6 bases). The germline V and J ends were trimmed by 6 bases and 2 bases, with 11 bases remaining between them. This CDR3 is built from 13 residues. From germline, CDR1 is MDHEN and CDR2 SYDVKM. The CDR3 coding sequence is TGTGCCAGCAGGACGCGGGGCGCCTACGAGCAGTACTTC. This gives the protein CASRTRGAYEQYF. Supplemented by reference TRBV28 and TRBJ2-7, the full variable domain reads DVKVTQSSRYLVKRTGEKVFLECVQDMDHENMFWYRQDPGLGLRLIYFSYDVKMKEKGDIPEGYSVSREKKERFSLILESASTNQTSMYLCASRTRGAYEQYFGPGTRLTVT.

V is TRBV4-1 and J is TRBJ2-2; 12 positions match TRBD2. V trimming: 8 bases; J trimming: 6 bases; junction bases outside the gene matches: 4. Germline V lookup: CDR1 MGHRA, CDR2 YSYEKL. The CDR3 spans 14 residues. In DNA, the CDR3 is TGCGCCAGCCCCTCTAGCGGGAGGGCCGGGGAGCTGTTTTTT. Translation gives CASPSSGRAGELFF.

The chain joins TRBV11-2 to TRBJ2-5, with 9 bases fitting TRBD1. Germline V gene sequence: CDR1 SGHAT, CDR2 FQNNGV. The CDR3 spans 14 residues. The V and J ends lost 7 bases and 5 bases, in that order; junction bases with no gene match: 8. CDR3: CASNLSGQGETQYF. For the CDR3, the DNA is TGTGCCAGCAATCTCTCAGGACAGGGGGAGACCCAGTACTTC.

Concerning this clonotype itself: Being one base from a much bigger clone, this may be a read error. The rearrangement links TRBV6-5 to TRBJ1-2; a possible D gene is TRBD1 (6 bases). CDR3 size: 14 residues. Trimming left V 5 bases short and J 3 bases short, with 13 bases between. Germline CDR1 MNHEY, CDR2 SVGAGI. In nucleotides, the CDR3 is TGTGCCAGCAGTCAGGGGTTCGGGTACTATGGCTACACCTTC. Protein: CASSQGFGYYGYTF.

Worth noting for this clonotype: The germline gene is not matched at one end of the junction; a read error may be the cause. The chain is built from TRBV7-8 and TRBJ2-7; 7 nucleotides align to TRBD2. CDR3 length: 14 amino acids. Germline assignment: CDR1 SGHVS and CDR2 FQNEAQ. The CDR3 DNA reads TGTGCCAACAGCTTATCGGGGGGAAACTACGAGCAGTACTTC. As protein: CANSLSGGNYEQYF.

Points on this clonotype: This clone may be a read error of a much larger clone one base away. The V gene is TRBV12-3 or TRBV12-4, the J gene TRBJ2-5; D not resolved. CDR3 length: 13 amino acids. Deletions cut 5 bases from V and 5 bases from J, with 12 bases between. The CDR3 loop reads CASSAAVHETQYF. CDR3 coding DNA: TGTGCCAGCAGTGCCGCGGTCCACGAGACCCAGTACTTC.

CDR3 DNA sequence: TGTGCCAGCAGCCTGACTACCATCAATGAGCAGTTCTTC. It codes for CASSLTTINEQFF. This sequence joins TRBV11-2 and TRBJ2-1, with D possibly matching TRBD2 (5 bases). Germline V gene lookup returns CDR1 SGHAT and CDR2 FQNNGV. CDR3 length equals 13 residues. Trimming cost V 5 bases and J 6 bases, with 11 bases left between them.

Comment on this clonotype: This may be a read error, as it is one base from a much larger clone. No conserved phenylalanine or tryptophan ends this CDR3, so it is likely a read error. In DNA form, the CDR3 reads TGTGCCAGCAGCGCGGGACAGGGTATCAATCAGCCCCAGCATATT. This gives the protein CASSAGQGINQPQHI. The chain employs TRBV5-5 and TRBJ1-5, with 9 bases that match TRBD1. J lost 3 bases, V lost 4 bases, and 5 bases had no gene match. Per the germline V gene, CDR1 is SGHKS and CDR2 is YYEKEE (reference sequence). There are 15 residues in the CDR3.

Many counts were recorded for this clonotype. V gene TRBV4-1 combines with J gene TRBJ2-3; D unclear. This CDR3 region has 16 residues. Trimming removed 7 bases from V and 2 bases from J, with 19 bases in between. Germline loops: CDR1 MGHRA, CDR2 YSYEKL. CDR3 in amino acids: CASNPSPFRYTDTQYF. The CDR3 coding sequence is TGCGCCAGCAACCCCTCTCCTTTTCGATACACAGATACGCAGTATTTT.

Comment on this clonotype: One junction end does not reproduce the germline sequence, and a read error may be involved. This chain links TRBV4-3 with TRBJ2-1; 12 bases line up with TRBD2. The CDR3 totals 15 residues. From germline, CDR1 is LGHNA and CDR2 YSLEER. Here the CDR3 DNA reads TGCGCCAGCAGCCAAGGGACTAGCGGGGTCAATGAGCAGCTCTTC. It specifies CASSQGTSGVNEQLF.

The rearrangement uses TRBV30 and TRBJ2-3, with D unclear. Germline V lookup: CDR1 GTSNPN, CDR2 SVGIG (reference sequence). The V end was cut by 4 bases, the J end by 12 bases, with 20 bases between. The CDR3 runs to 13 residues. The CDR3 nucleotides read TGTGCCTGGACAGAAGGAATCACAGATAAACAGTATTTT. It is translated as CAWTEGITDKQYF.

Turning to this clonotype: A much larger clone differs by one base, so this may be a read error. The chain links TRBV4-3 to TRBJ2-3; tentatively, D is TRBD2 (6 bases). The CDR3 extends over 16 amino acids. Looked up from germline, CDR1 is LGHNA and CDR2 is YSLEER. As DNA, the CDR3 is TGCGCCAGCAACCAAGAAAGAAGGGACTTCACAGATACGCAGTATTTT. Its protein is CASNQERRDFTDTQYF.

A word on this clonotype: A much larger clone sits a single nucleotide away, making a read error possible. This chain connects TRBV12-3 or TRBV12-4 to TRBJ2-2, with 7 bases identical to TRBD2. The V segment lost 11 bases and the J segment 4 bases; nucleotides outside the gene matches: 7. The CDR3 is 13 amino acids. The CDR3 spells CAGQREPTGELFF. The CDR3 nucleotides read TGTGCCGGCCAGCGGGAACCCACCGGGGAGCTGTTTTTT.

This clonotype was detected only once. This may be a read error, as it is one base from a much larger clone. The chain links TRBV6-1 to TRBJ1-2; 7 bases match TRBD1. V dropped 7 bases and J dropped 4; count of bases not matched to a gene: 9. This CDR3 contains 14 residues. Germline CDR1 MNHNS, CDR2 SASEGT. DNA of the CDR3: TGTGCCAGCACCCCGGCAGGGGGGATCTATGGCTACACCTTC. It translates to CASTPAGGIYGYTF.